One sample yielded the 5 T cell receptor beta chains listed below, sequenced in a study of T cell repertoires in cytomegalovirus infection. MiXCR, applied by TCRdb to the reads, yields one record per CDR3 protein. The sample holds roughly 700,000 distinct CDR3 sequences, approximately 33% seen once. No antigen is known for these receptors. The sample was cultured PBMCs, taken from culture after CMV antigen stimulation. The source of these receptors is a human donor in good health (CMV status not recorded). Some clones in this sample may be carry-over from other donors' samples.

The rearrangement links TRBV14 to TRBJ2-5; possible D gene TRBD2, 6 bases. The CDR3 extends over 20 amino acids. Germline V CDR1 and CDR2: SGHDN, FVKESK. V lost 4 bases and J lost 2, with 29 bases in between. The CDR3 DNA follows: TGTGCCAGCAGCCCCCATAGATTCCAGCTTGGGATTGGGGGGCAAGAGACCCAGTACTTC. It is translated as CASSPHRFQLGIGGQETQYF.

In its sample, this clonotype was seen once. The chain recombines TRBV24-1 with TRBJ2-5; 7 nucleotides match TRBD1. CDR3 length: 16 residues. V was clipped by 2 bases and J by 5 bases; unmatched bases: 10. CDR1 is KGHDR and CDR2 is SFDVKD in the germline V gene. The CDR3 DNA is TGTGCCACCAGTGATTCCGGACCGACAGGGTTGGAGACCCAGTACTTC. This gives the protein CATSDSGPTGLETQYF.

This clonotype has more than one count but fewer than ten. J is TRBJ2-1 and V is TRBV19, with D perhaps TRBD1 (6 bases). In germline, CDR1 is LNHDA, CDR2 SQIVND (reference sequence). V was shortened by 2 bases and J by 5 bases, with 7 bases between the two germline ends. CDR3 length: 13 amino acids. The CDR3 here is CASSIWTDNEQFF. In nucleotides, the CDR3 is TGTGCCAGTAGTATATGGACAGACAATGAGCAGTTCTTC.

V usage is TRBV12-3 or TRBV12-4 and J usage is TRBJ2-7, with D unresolved. V was pared by 5 bases and J by 2 bases, with 10 bases between. The CDR3 has 13 residues. CDR3 nucleotides: TGTGCCAGCAGTGTAGTTACCCCCTACGAGCAGTACTTC. This gives the protein CASSVVTPYEQYF.

This clonotype was seen only a few times. The rearrangement uses TRBV7-2 and TRBJ2-7; no definite D call. V was cut by 1 base and J by 0 bases, with 7 bases left in between. The CDR3 spans 14 residues. Looked up from germline, CDR1 is SGHTA and CDR2 is FQGNSA. CDR3 sequence reads: CASSLEESSYEQYF. As DNA, the CDR3 is TGTGCCAGCAGCTTAGAGGAGAGCTCCTACGAGCAGTACTTC.